This passage covers 20 T cell receptor beta chains from one sample sequenced in a study of T cells in Graves' hyperthyroidism and ophthalmopathy. TCR beta CDR3 region amplification was performed from RNA transcripts. First-round RT-PCR targeting the TCR CDR3 was performed with the HTBI primer set. MiXCR, applied by TCRdb to the multiplex PCR reads, yields one record per CDR3 protein. The sample has some 250,000 distinct CDR3 sequences, about 14% seen once; the top ten hold 13%. The sequencing sample was made of blood. These receptors were taken from a woman aged 40 to 50 with Graves' hyperthyroidism that later progressed to Graves' ophthalmopathy.

This clonotype was counted at least ten times. This chain joins TRBV11-2 and TRBJ1-2; D not resolved. This CDR3 is built from 15 residues. V lost 3 bases to trimming and J lost 3 bases, with 14 bases between them. Germline CDR1 reads SGHAT; CDR2 reads FQNNGV. The CDR3 spells CASSFLAGVDYGYTF. CDR3 sequence (DNA): TGTGCCAGCAGCTTCCTTGCCGGCGTGGACTATGGCTACACCTTC.

This rearrangement joins TRBV2 to TRBJ1-2, with no clear D. Germline CDR1 SNHLY, CDR2 FYNNEI. The length of the CDR3 is 12 residues. V lost 1 base to trimming and J lost 8 bases, with 8 bases between them. In DNA, the CDR3 is TGTGCCAGCAGTGAAGGGGGAGGGGGCTACACCTTC. It codes for CASSEGGGGYTF.

In its sample, this clonotype was seen many times. The chain combines TRBV19 with TRBJ2-1, with 9 bases fitting TRBD2. Trimming removed 7 bases from V and 1 base from J; junction bases left unmatched: 5. The CDR3 length is 15 residues. Germline V gene data show CDR1 as LNHDA and CDR2 as SQIVND (reference sequence). CDR3 sequence reads: CASMVSGSSYNEQFF. Written as DNA, the CDR3 is TGTGCCAGTATGGTTAGCGGGAGTTCCTACAATGAGCAGTTCTTC. Full variable domain (remainder filled in from reference TRBV19 and TRBJ2-1): DGGITQSPKYLFRKEGQNVTLSCEQNLNHDAMYWYRQDPGQGLRLIYYSQIVNDFQKGDIAEGYSVSREKKESFPLTVTSAQKNPTAFYLCASMVSGSSYNEQFFGPGTRLTVL.

The J gene is TRBJ2-1, the V gene TRBV9, with 9 bases aligning to TRBD1. Trimming took 0 bases from V and 4 from J; bases not matched to a gene: 5. Germline CDR1 is SGDLS and CDR2 is YYNGEE. The CDR3 extends over 16 amino acids. CDR3 sequence: CASSVVDRGFYNEQFF. CDR3 in DNA: TGTGCCAGCAGCGTAGTCGACAGGGGGTTTTACAATGAGCAGTTCTTC.

V gene TRBV7-2 combines with J gene TRBJ2-7; 9 bases line up with TRBD1. CDR3 length equals 18 residues. The V and J ends lost 5 bases and 2 bases, in that order; junction bases with no gene match: 16. The germline V gene has CDR1 SGHTA and CDR2 FQGNSA. CDR3 residues: CASSHYVGGQGRTYEQYF. The CDR3 DNA is TGTGCCAGCAGCCATTACGTCGGGGGACAGGGTCGAACCTACGAGCAGTACTTC.

This clonotype was detected ten times or more. The gene calls are TRBV19 and TRBJ2-5; 7 positions match TRBD2. Unmatched junction bases numbered 4, after V lost 1 base and J lost 5 bases. The length of the CDR3 is 14 residues. Germline CDR1 and CDR2: LNHDA and SQIVND (reference sequence). CDR3 amino acids: CASSIGGSAETQYF. The CDR3 DNA sequence: TGTGCCAGTAGTATAGGCGGGAGCGCGGAGACCCAGTACTTC. The full variable domain, in which reference TRBV19 and TRBJ2-5 provide the parts outside the CDR3, is DGGITQSPKYLFRKEGQNVTLSCEQNLNHDAMYWYRQDPGQGLRLIYYSQIVNDFQKGDIAEGYSVSREKKESFPLTVTSAQKNPTAFYLCASSIGGSAETQYFGPGTRLLVL.

This clonotype has a handful of counts. This chain connects TRBV14 to TRBJ2-3; 8 positions agree with TRBD2. This CDR3 has 17 amino acids. Germline CDR1 reads SGHDN; CDR2 reads FVKESK. V was pared by 0 bases and J by 2 bases, with 7 bases of the junction left unmatched. CDR3: CASSQDRGGRPTDTQYF. The DNA for the CDR3 is TGTGCCAGCAGCCAAGACAGGGGCGGGAGGCCCACAGATACGCAGTATTTT. The complete variable domain, with remaining parts taken from reference TRBV14 and TRBJ2-3, reads EAGVTQFPSHSVIEKGQTVTLRCDPISGHDNLYWYRRVMGKEIKFLLHFVKESKQDESGMPNNRFLAERTGGTYSTLKVQPAELEDSGVYFCASSQDRGGRPTDTQYFGPGTRLTVL.

This clonotype was detected ten times or more. CDR3 in amino acids: CAISVQGGTGELFF. The CDR3 DNA reads TGTGCCATCAGTGTACAGGGGGGCACCGGGGAGCTGTTTTTT. The chain joins TRBV10-3 to TRBJ2-2; TRBD1 matches 8 bases. The CDR3 sequence is 14 residues long. V was pared by 4 bases and J by 4 bases, with 2 bases of the junction left unmatched. The germline CDR1 and CDR2 sequences are ENHRY and SYGVKD.

This clonotype has ten or more counts. The J gene is TRBJ1-1, the V gene TRBV28; 7 bases are a match to TRBD1. This CDR3 spans 14 amino acids. Germline V gene sequence: CDR1 MDHEN, CDR2 SYDVKM. V lost 8 bases to trimming and J lost 5 bases; unmatched junction nucleotides: 11. Here the CDR3 DNA reads TGTGCCAGCCAACCCCCCGGGACAGATACTGAAGCTTTCTTT. It codes for CASQPPGTDTEAFF.

This clonotype has a handful of counts. The CDR3 DNA sequence: TGCGCCAGCAGCCACCGGGTTAGACTGATCCCCTACGAGCAGTACTTC. It translates to CASSHRVRLIPYEQYF. The V gene is TRBV4-1, the J gene TRBJ2-7, with D uncertain. The CDR3 has 16 amino acids. V was pared by 3 bases and J by 2 bases, with 17 bases between. Germline V gives CDR1 MGHRA, CDR2 YSYEKL.

This clonotype came up many times. The chain recombines TRBV3-1 with TRBJ2-5; TRBD1 agrees at 7 bases. CDR1 is LGHDT and CDR2 is YNNKEL in the germline V gene (reference sequence). CDR3 length equals 16 residues. The V and J ends lost 5 bases and 3 bases, in that order; junction bases with no gene match: 12. CDR3 in amino acids: CASSSHLGTEKETQYF. CDR3 sequence (DNA): TGTGCCAGCAGCTCTCACCTCGGGACAGAGAAAGAGACCCAGTACTTC.

In this sample, this clonotype turned up many times. The rearrangement uses TRBV28 and TRBJ2-3, with 11 bases fitting TRBD1. The junction had 9 bases not matched to a gene; V was cut back by 5 bases and J by 5 bases. The CDR3 loop spans 16 amino acids. Germline CDR1 reads MDHEN; CDR2 reads SYDVKM. The CDR3 is CASSPHPGQGGDTQYF. In DNA, the CDR3 is TGTGCCAGCAGTCCGCACCCGGGACAGGGGGGAGATACGCAGTATTTT.

The table lists this clonotype with a few counts. This chain connects TRBV20-1 to TRBJ2-1, with 8 bases lining up with TRBD2. Germline values: CDR1 DFQATT, CDR2 SNEGSKA (reference sequence). CDR3 length equals 13 residues. Trimming at V came to 7 bases and at J to 3 bases, leaving 5 bases not matched to a gene. The CDR3 DNA reads TGCAGTGGGGCCGGGACTAGCTACAATGAGCAGTTCTTC. Amino acids: CSGAGTSYNEQFF.

This clonotype was found many times. The chain combines TRBV28 with TRBJ2-2; perhaps TRBD2 as D (6 bases). CDR1 and CDR2 (germline): MDHEN, SYDVKM. This CDR3 is 15 amino acids long. Trimming removed 6 bases from V and 5 bases from J, with 16 bases in between. CDR3 sequence reads: CASSPGGSGTGELFF. CDR3 in DNA: TGTGCCAGCAGCCCCGGGGGTAGCGGTACCGGGGAGCTGTTTTTT.

This clonotype was found a few times. The chain has TRBV6-1 and TRBJ2-5; D is perhaps TRBD1 (6 bases). CDR3 length equals 14 residues. The ends were cut back, 5 bases at V and 3 bases at J, with 13 bases in the middle. Germline V gene lookup returns CDR1 MNHNS and CDR2 SASEGT. CDR3 residues: CASSFDRSKETQYF. The CDR3 nucleotides read TGTGCCAGCAGTTTTGACAGGAGTAAAGAGACCCAGTACTTC.

V usage is TRBV27 and J usage is TRBJ2-1, with 14 bases identical to TRBD2. CDR3 length equals 17 residues. Germline trimming cut 7 bases from V and 7 bases from J; bases unmatched to any gene: 12. CDR1 and CDR2 (germline): MNHEY, SMNVEV (reference sequence). CDR3 loop: CASKASGTSGSWNEQFF. CDR3 bases: TGTGCCAGCAAAGCATCCGGGACTAGCGGGAGTTGGAATGAGCAGTTCTTC.

The chain carries TRBV20-1 and TRBJ2-1; 11 nucleotides align to TRBD2. CDR1 DFQATT and CDR2 SNEGSKA come from the germline V gene (reference sequence). This CDR3 has 16 amino acids. V gave up 6 bases and J gave up 4 bases; unmatched junction bases: 11. As DNA, the CDR3 is TGCAGTGCCGCCGGAAGTCTAGCGGGAGGTTACAATGAGCAGTTCTTC. Translating it yields CSAAGSLAGGYNEQFF.

This clonotype was picked up one time. The chain links TRBV29-1 to TRBJ2-7, with 8 bases that match TRBD1. This CDR3 is 14 amino acids long. Germline V gene data show CDR1 as SQVTM and CDR2 as ANQGSEA. V gave up 0 bases and J gave up 4 bases; unmatched junction bases: 5. The CDR3 here is CSVEDTDRGYEQYF. In DNA, the CDR3 is TGCAGCGTTGAAGATACAGACAGGGGTTACGAGCAGTACTTC.

This clonotype was detected many times. The chain combines TRBV30 with TRBJ2-1, with 9 bases that match TRBD2. Germline V gene sequence: CDR1 GTSNPN, CDR2 SVGIG (reference sequence). With V trimmed by 2 bases and J by 9 bases, 5 bases remained unmatched. The length of the CDR3 is 13 residues. CDR3 bases: TGTGCCTGGAGTATTGGACTAGCGTCTGAGCAGTTCTTC. Its protein product is CAWSIGLASEQFF. Variable domain in full (rest from reference TRBV30 and TRBJ2-1): SQTIHQWPATLVQPVGSPLSLECTVEGTSNPNLYWYRQAAGRGLQLLFYSVGIGQISSEVPQNLSASRPQDRQFILSSKKLLLSDSGFYLCAWSIGLASEQFFGPGTRLTVL.

J is TRBJ2-5 and V is TRBV3-1; D might be TRBD1 or TRBD2, each matching 5 bases. Trimming stripped 8 bases from V and 5 bases from J, with 12 bases between. CDR1 and CDR2 from the germline V gene are LGHDT and YNNKEL (reference sequence). The length of the CDR3 is 12 residues. CDR3 in amino acids: CASRDAMETQYF. The DNA of the CDR3 is TGTGCCAGCCGGGACGCCATGGAGACCCAGTACTTC.